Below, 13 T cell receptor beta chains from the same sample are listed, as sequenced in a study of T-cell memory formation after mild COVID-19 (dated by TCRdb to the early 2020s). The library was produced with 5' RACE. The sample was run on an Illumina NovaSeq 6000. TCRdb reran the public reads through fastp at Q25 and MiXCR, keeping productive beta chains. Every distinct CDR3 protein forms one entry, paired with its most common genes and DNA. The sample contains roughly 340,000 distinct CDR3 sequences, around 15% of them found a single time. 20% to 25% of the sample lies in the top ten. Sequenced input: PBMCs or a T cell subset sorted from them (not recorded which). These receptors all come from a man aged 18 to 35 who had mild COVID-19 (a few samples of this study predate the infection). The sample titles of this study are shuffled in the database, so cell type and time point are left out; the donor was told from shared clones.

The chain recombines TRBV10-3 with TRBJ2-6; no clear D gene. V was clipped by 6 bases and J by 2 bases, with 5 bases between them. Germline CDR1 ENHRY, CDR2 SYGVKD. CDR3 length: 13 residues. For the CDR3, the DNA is TGTGCCATCAGGGAACCTGGGGCCAACGTCCTGACTTTC. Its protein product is CAIREPGANVLTF.

As DNA, the CDR3 is TGCAGCGTTAGTGTTCAGGGGGAGCTGTTTTTT. Amino acids: CSVSVQGELFF. This chain links TRBV29-1 with TRBJ2-2; D gene uncertain. Germline V gives CDR1 SQVTM, CDR2 ANQGSEA. There are 11 residues in the CDR3. Trimming removed 5 bases at V and 8 bases at J, with 9 bases between.

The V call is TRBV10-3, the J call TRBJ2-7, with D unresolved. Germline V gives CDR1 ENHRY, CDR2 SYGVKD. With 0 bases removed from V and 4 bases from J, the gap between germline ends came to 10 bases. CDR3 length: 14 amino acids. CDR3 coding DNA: TGTGCCATCAGTGAGTCAACGCTGCCTTACGAGCAGTACTTC. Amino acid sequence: CAISESTLPYEQYF.

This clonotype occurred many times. In nucleotides, the CDR3 is TGCAGCGTCCCCTTGACTAGCACAGATACGCAGTATTTT. Translation: CSVPLTSTDTQYF. The chain combines TRBV29-1 with TRBJ2-3; no clear D. The V end lost 6 bases, the J end lost 0 bases, and 10 bases lay between the germline ends. Germline CDR1 is SQVTM and CDR2 is ANQGSEA. The CDR3 is 13 amino acids.

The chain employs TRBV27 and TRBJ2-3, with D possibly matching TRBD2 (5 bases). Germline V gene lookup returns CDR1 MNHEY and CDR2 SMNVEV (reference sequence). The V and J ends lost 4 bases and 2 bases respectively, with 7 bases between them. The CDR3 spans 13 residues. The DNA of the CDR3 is TGTGCCAGCAGTTACCGGGACACAGATACGCAGTATTTT. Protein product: CASSYRDTDTQYF.

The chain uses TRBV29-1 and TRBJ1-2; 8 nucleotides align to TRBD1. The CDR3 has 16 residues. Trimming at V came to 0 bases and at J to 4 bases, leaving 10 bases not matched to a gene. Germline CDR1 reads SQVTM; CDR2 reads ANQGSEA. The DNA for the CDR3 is TGCAGCGTTGAAGATCGGGCGGCAGGGGGCCGCTATGGCTACACCTTC. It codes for CSVEDRAAGGRYGYTF. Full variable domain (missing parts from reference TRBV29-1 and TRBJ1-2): SAVISQKPSRDICQRGTSLTIQCQVDSQVTMMFWYRQQPGQSLTLIATANQGSEATYESGFVIDKFPISRPNLTFSTLTVSNMSPEDSSIYLCSVEDRAAGGRYGYTFGSGTRLTVV.

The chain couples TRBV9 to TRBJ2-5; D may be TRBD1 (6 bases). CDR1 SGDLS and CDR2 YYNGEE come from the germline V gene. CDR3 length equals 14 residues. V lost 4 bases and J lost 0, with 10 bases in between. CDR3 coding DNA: TGTGCCAGCAGCCTGGGACAACACCAAGAGACCCAGTACTTC. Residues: CASSLGQHQETQYF.

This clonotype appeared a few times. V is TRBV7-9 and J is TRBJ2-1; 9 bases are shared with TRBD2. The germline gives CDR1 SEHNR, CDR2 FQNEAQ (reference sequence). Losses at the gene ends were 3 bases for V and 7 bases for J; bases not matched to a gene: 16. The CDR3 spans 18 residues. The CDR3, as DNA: TGTGCCAGCAGCTTCCCCGGACTAGCGCCCACGGGGAAGAATGAGCAGTTCTTC. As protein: CASSFPGLAPTGKNEQFF.

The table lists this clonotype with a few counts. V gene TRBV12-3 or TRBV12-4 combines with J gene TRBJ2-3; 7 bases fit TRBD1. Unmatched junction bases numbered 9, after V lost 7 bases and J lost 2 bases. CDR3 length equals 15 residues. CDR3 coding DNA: TGTGCCAGCATAAACCGGGACAGTTACACAGATACGCAGTATTTT. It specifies CASINRDSYTDTQYF.

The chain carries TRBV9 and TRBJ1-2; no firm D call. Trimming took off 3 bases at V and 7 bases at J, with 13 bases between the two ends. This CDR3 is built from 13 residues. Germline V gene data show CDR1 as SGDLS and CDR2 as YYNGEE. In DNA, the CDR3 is TGTGCCAGCAGCGCCCACGGCGACCTTGGCTACACCTTC. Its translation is CASSAHGDLGYTF.

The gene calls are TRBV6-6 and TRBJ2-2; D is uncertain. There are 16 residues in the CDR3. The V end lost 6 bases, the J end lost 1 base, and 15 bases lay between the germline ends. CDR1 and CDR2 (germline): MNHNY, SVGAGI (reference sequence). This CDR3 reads CASSLRKGLNTGELFF. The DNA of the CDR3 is TGTGCCAGCAGCCTCCGGAAGGGCTTGAACACCGGGGAGCTGTTTTTT.

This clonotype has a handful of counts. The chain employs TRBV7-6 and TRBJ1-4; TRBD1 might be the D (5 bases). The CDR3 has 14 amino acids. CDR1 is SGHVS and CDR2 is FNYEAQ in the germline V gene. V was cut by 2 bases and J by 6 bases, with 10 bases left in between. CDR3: CASSLSGGDEKLFF. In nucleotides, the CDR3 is TGTGCCAGCAGCTTATCCGGGGGGGATGAAAAACTGTTTTTT.

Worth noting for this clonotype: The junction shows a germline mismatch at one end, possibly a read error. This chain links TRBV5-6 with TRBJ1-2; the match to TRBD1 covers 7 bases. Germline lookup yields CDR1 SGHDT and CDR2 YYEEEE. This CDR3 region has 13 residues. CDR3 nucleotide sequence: TGTCCCAGCAGCTCTCACCACAGGGGAGGCTACACCTTC. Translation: CPSSSHHRGGYTF.